These 26 T cell receptor beta chains share one sample of origin, sequenced in a study of a mutant IDH1 vaccine in newly diagnosed glioma. Time point specified: week 47, end of study. It was 300 ug of mutant IDH1 20-mer peptide that made up each vaccine dose, given with topical imiquimod. No cognate antigen is known for these TCRs. Generated by immunoSEQ multiplex PCR, the TCRdb table keeps only in-frame clones and is missing some. The table has about 94,000 clones, nearly 90% seen once. Here the sequenced sample was PBMCs, taken from a glioma patient whose treatment included an IDH1 peptide vaccine. The source is a woman aged 50 to 60 with glioma.

This clone occurred once. The V call is TRBV6-6, the J call TRBJ2-2; 10 nucleotides align to TRBD2. The CDR3 totals 15 residues. Trimming removed 6 bases from V and 2 bases from J; junction bases left unmatched: 3. CDR1 is MNHNY, CDR2 SVGAGI, per germline (reference sequence). The CDR3 loop is CASSRTSGNTGELFF. In DNA form, the CDR3 reads TGTGCCAGCAGCCGGACTAGCGGAAACACCGGGGAGCTGTTTTTT.

V and J are TRBV30 and TRBJ1-4; D possibly corresponds to TRBD1 (5 bases). The CDR3 runs 15 residues. Per germline, CDR1 GTSNPN and CDR2 SVGIG (reference sequence). V was shortened by 1 base and J by 2 bases, with 11 bases between the two germline ends. In DNA form, the CDR3 reads TGTGCCTGGAGTGGGGGCTACGGGACTAATGAAAAACTGTTTTTT. It codes for CAWSGGYGTNEKLFF.

CDR3 sequence (DNA): TGTGCCAGCAGCGGCCCAGGGACACCAGGGACCAACTATGGCTACACCTTC. It yields the protein CASSGPGTPGTNYGYTF. J is TRBJ1-2 and V is TRBV9; D possibly corresponds to TRBD1 (6 bases). Per the germline V gene, CDR1 is SGDLS and CDR2 is YYNGEE. Trimming removed 3 bases at V and 2 bases at J, with 20 bases between. CDR3 length equals 17 residues.

This clone has more than one count but fewer than ten. V usage is TRBV9 and J usage is TRBJ1-5; no reliable D call. CDR1 SGDLS and CDR2 YYNGEE come from the germline V gene. With 0 bases removed from V and 4 bases from J, the gap between germline ends came to 8 bases. There are 14 residues in the CDR3. CDR3 region: CASSVGFENQPQHF. Written as DNA, the CDR3 is TGTGCCAGCAGCGTAGGTTTCGAGAATCAGCCCCAGCATTTT.

This clone was seen only once. The chain joins TRBV4-1 to TRBJ2-3; 9 bases align to TRBD2. The CDR3 covers 15 residues. V lost 0 bases and J lost 12; bases outside the gene matches: 10. The germline V gene has CDR1 MGHRA and CDR2 YSYEKL. The CDR3, as DNA: TGCGCCAGCAGCCAAGAAAGGATAATAGCGGGAGTACAGTATTTT. This encodes CASSQERIIAGVQYF.

This rearrangement joins TRBV6-5 to TRBJ1-1; possible D gene TRBD1, 6 bases. The CDR3 has 15 amino acids. V gave up 3 bases and J gave up 2 bases, with 13 bases separating them. Germline-derived CDR1 and CDR2 are MNHEY and SVGAGI. CDR3 bases: TGTGCCAGCAGTTATGGGGGGGGGCAAAACACTGAAGCTTTCTTT. Its protein product is CASSYGGGQNTEAFF.

The rearrangement links TRBV6-4 to TRBJ2-1; 9 bases are a match to TRBD1. The germline CDR1 and CDR2 sequences are MRHNA and SNTAGT. V lost 10 bases, J lost 4 bases, and 5 bases stayed unmatched. This CDR3 contains 13 residues. The CDR3 DNA is TGTGCCAAAGGACAGGGGTGTTACAATGAGCAGTTCTTC. This codes for CAKGQGCYNEQFF.

The chain has TRBV7-8 and TRBJ1-2; D gene uncertain. The CDR3 length is 13 residues. CDR1 is SGHVS, CDR2 FQNEAQ, per germline. Trimming left V 2 bases short and J 0 bases short, with 4 bases between. The CDR3 region is CASSLQSNYGYTF. The CDR3 coding sequence is TGTGCCAGCAGCTTACAGTCTAACTATGGCTACACCTTC.

A remark on this clone: Other DNA sequences within the sample encode an identical CDR3. The chain combines TRBV6-5 with TRBJ2-7; D remains unclear. CDR3 length equals 11 residues. V lost 8 bases to trimming and J lost 0 bases, with 5 bases between them. The germline V gene has CDR1 MNHEY and CDR2 SVGAGI. CDR3 bases: TGTGCCAGCCGCAGCTCCTACGAGCAGTACTTC. It translates to CASRSSYEQYF.

The chain combines TRBV19 with TRBJ2-7, with TRBD1 identical over 10 bases. Trimming took 5 bases from V and 2 from J; bases not matched to a gene: 3. The CDR3 is 14 residues long. CDR1 LNHDA and CDR2 SQIVND come from the germline V gene (reference sequence). The CDR3 loop is CASSSGQGAYEQYF. The CDR3 DNA is TGTGCCAGTAGTTCCGGACAGGGGGCCTACGAGCAGTACTTC.

The chain couples TRBV5-1 to TRBJ1-3; D is unclear. The CDR3 runs 16 residues. V lost 0 bases and J lost 0, with 10 bases in between. The germline gives CDR1 SGHRS, CDR2 YFSETQ. CDR3 protein: CASSLDSPASGNTIYF. The CDR3 nucleotides read TGCGCCAGCAGCTTGGACAGTCCAGCCTCTGGAAACACCATATATTTT.

The chain uses TRBV28 and TRBJ2-5, with D perhaps matching TRBD1 (5 bases). Germline V gives CDR1 MDHEN, CDR2 SYDVKM. V lost 4 bases and J 4 bases, leaving 13 bases between the germline ends. The CDR3 runs 14 residues. The CDR3 DNA follows: TGTGCCAGCAGTTGGGGCCCTGTCGGAGAGACCCAGTACTTC. This encodes CASSWGPVGETQYF.

The chain joins TRBV13 to TRBJ2-1, with no clear D. With 0 bases removed from V and 7 bases from J, the gap between germline ends came to 13 bases. Germline V gives CDR1 PRHDT, CDR2 FYEKMQ (reference sequence). The CDR3 is 15 residues long. The CDR3 DNA reads TGTGCCAGCAGCTTAGGGGCTAGGAGTATTAATGAGCAGTTCTTC. Protein sequence: CASSLGARSINEQFF.

The V gene is TRBV6-6, the J gene TRBJ2-3; D is undetermined. The CDR3 consists of 14 residues. CDR1 and CDR2 from the germline V gene are MNHNY and SVGAGI (reference sequence). V lost 7 bases and J 0 bases, leaving 11 bases between the germline ends. CDR3 sequence reads: CASTWATSTDTQYF. As DNA, the CDR3 is TGTGCCAGCACATGGGCTACCAGCACAGATACGCAGTATTTT.

CDR3 amino acids: CASSSPGGIEQFF. The DNA of the CDR3 is TGTGCCAGCAGCTCCCCCGGTGGCATTGAGCAGTTCTTC. This chain connects TRBV7-8 to TRBJ2-1; D remains unclear. Germline V gene lookup returns CDR1 SGHVS and CDR2 FQNEAQ. With 4 bases removed from V and 9 bases from J, the gap between germline ends came to 13 bases. CDR3 length: 13 residues.

The table lists this clone with a few counts. The rearrangement links TRBV2 to TRBJ2-7; 7 nucleotides agree with TRBD1. The CDR3 is 15 residues long. Looked up from germline, CDR1 is SNHLY and CDR2 is FYNNEI. The V gene end was trimmed by 7 bases and the J gene end by 0 bases; junction bases not matched to a gene: 9. The CDR3 DNA sequence: TGTGCCAGCACCGATCAGGGACAGAGCTCCTACGAGCAGTACTTC. This encodes CASTDQGQSSYEQYF.

This clone was seen more than once but under ten times. The chain couples TRBV2 to TRBJ1-3; a possible D gene is TRBD1 (6 bases). The CDR3 has 17 amino acids. V was trimmed by 8 bases and J by 2 bases, leaving 22 bases between them. CDR1 and CDR2 from the germline V gene are SNHLY and FYNNEI. The CDR3, as DNA: TGTGCCAGCCTAGGACAGACCAAATCCCCAACTGGAAACACCATATATTTT. Translating it yields CASLGQTKSPTGNTIYF.

This sequence joins TRBV6-5 and TRBJ1-4; TRBD1 matches at 7 bases. Germline CDR1 reads MNHEY; CDR2 reads SVGAGI. The CDR3 contains 14 residues. Trimming took 3 bases from V and 8 from J; bases not matched to a gene: 6. As DNA, the CDR3 is TGTGCCAGCAGTTATCAGGGGGGGGGCGAAAAACTGTTTTTT. Encoded protein: CASSYQGGGEKLFF.

As for this clone: The same CDR3 also results from other DNA sequences found in this sample. The chain uses TRBV28 and TRBJ1-2; no firm D call. The CDR3 runs 12 residues. The V and J ends lost 3 bases and 8 bases respectively, with 10 bases between them. Germline CDR1 reads MDHEN; CDR2 reads SYDVKM. CDR3 in DNA: TGTGCCAGCAGTTTGCGGGAACGGGGCTACACCTTC. Amino acids: CASSLRERGYTF.

The rearrangement uses TRBV21-1 and TRBJ1-1. TRBV21-1 is noted as a pseudogene. This CDR3 comprises 15 residues. In DNA, the CDR3 is TGTGCCAGCAGCAAAGTCGGGGCCAAGAACACTGAAGCTTTCTTT. The encoded protein is CASSKVGAKNTEAFF.

Here the CDR3 DNA reads TGTGCCACCAACAGGAACACCGGGGAGCTGTTTTTT. Protein product: CATNRNTGELFF. This chain connects TRBV19 to TRBJ2-2; D remains unclear. Germline V gives CDR1 LNHDA, CDR2 SQIVND (reference sequence). Trimming removed 10 bases from V and 1 base from J, with 7 bases in between. This CDR3 has 12 residues.

The V gene is TRBV7-6, the J gene TRBJ2-3, with TRBD2 matching 9 bases. After removal of 4 bases from V and 0 bases from J, the junction contained 14 bases not matched to a gene. The CDR3 covers 19 residues. Germline V gene sequence: CDR1 SGHVS, CDR2 FNYEAQ. CDR3 coding DNA: TGTGCCAGCAGCTCAACCAGGGCGGGAGGGAAGACTAGCACAGATACGCAGTATTTT. Residues: CASSSTRAGGKTSTDTQYF.

This chain joins TRBV6-1 and TRBJ2-1, with 8 bases identical to TRBD2. J was trimmed by 6 bases and V by 4 bases; bases with no gene match: 5. The V gene's germline CDR1 is MNHNS and CDR2 SASEGT. The CDR3 loop spans 14 amino acids. The CDR3 sequence: CASSVLADVNEQFF. CDR3 DNA sequence: TGTGCCAGCAGTGTACTAGCGGACGTCAATGAGCAGTTCTTC.

This chain links TRBV30 with TRBJ1-5; D is ambiguous. Germline V CDR1 and CDR2: GTSNPN, SVGIG (reference sequence). The CDR3 is 13 amino acids. V gave up 2 bases and J gave up 4 bases, with 9 bases separating them. The CDR3 DNA sequence: TGTGCCTGGAGTCTAGGAAGTAATCAGCCCCAGCATTTT. It specifies CAWSLGSNQPQHF.

This clone was found a few times. The J gene is TRBJ2-7, the V gene TRBV28; no clear D. The CDR3 covers 11 residues. CDR1 is MDHEN and CDR2 is SYDVKM in the germline V gene. Deletions cut 4 bases from V and 4 bases from J, with 5 bases between. The CDR3 protein is CASSSPYEQYF. CDR3 in DNA: TGTGCCAGCAGTTCCCCGTACGAGCAGTACTTC. The whole variable domain, remainder taken from reference TRBV28 and TRBJ2-7, is DVKVTQSSRYLVKRTGEKVFLECVQDMDHENMFWYRQDPGLGLRLIYFSYDVKMKEKGDIPEGYSVSREKKERFSLILESASTNQTSMYLCASSSPYEQYFGPGTRLTVT.

The V and J genes are TRBV11-2 and TRBJ2-7; D is perhaps TRBD2 (5 bases). The CDR3 runs to 15 residues. In germline, CDR1 is SGHAT, CDR2 FQNNGV. Trimming stripped 4 bases from V and 1 base from J, with 14 bases between. CDR3 loop: CASSSSVGGSYEQYF. CDR3 coding DNA: TGTGCCAGCAGCTCCAGTGTCGGCGGGTCCTACGAGCAGTACTTC.